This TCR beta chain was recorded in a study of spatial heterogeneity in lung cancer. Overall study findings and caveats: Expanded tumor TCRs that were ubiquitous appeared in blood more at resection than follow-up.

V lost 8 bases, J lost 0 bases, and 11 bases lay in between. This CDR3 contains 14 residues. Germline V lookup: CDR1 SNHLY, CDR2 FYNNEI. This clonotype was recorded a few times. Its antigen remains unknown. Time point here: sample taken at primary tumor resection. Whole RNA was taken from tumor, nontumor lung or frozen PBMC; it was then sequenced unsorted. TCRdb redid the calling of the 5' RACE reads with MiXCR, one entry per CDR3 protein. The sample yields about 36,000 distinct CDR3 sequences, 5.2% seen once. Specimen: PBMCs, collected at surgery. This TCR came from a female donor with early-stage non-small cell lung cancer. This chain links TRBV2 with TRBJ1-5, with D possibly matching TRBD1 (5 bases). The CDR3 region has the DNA TGTGCCAGCTTAGACAGTCTTAGCAATCAGCCCCAGCATTTT. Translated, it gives CASLDSLSNQPQHF.